This is a list of T cell receptor beta chains from one sample in a study of T-cell memory formation after mild COVID-19. TCRdb processed the 5' RACE reads anew with MiXCR; each CDR3 protein has one entry. The table has fewer than 600,000 distinct CDR3 sequences, about 20% seen once. The sequenced sample consisted of PBMCs or a T cell subset sorted from them (not recorded which). The origin of the receptors is an adult woman who had mild COVID-19 (a few samples of this study predate the infection). Cell type and time point are not known. CDR3s include the opening cysteine and the closing phenylalanine or tryptophan. Each record gives: J gene, clone size, D gene, V gene, CDR3 protein, CDR3 DNA. A D gene is named only where the DNA matches it firmly. The size field is filled for only some rows; it gives once, few, many or a size class.

>TRBJ2-2|NA|NA|TRBV9
CASSGRDFITGELFF
TGTGCCAGCAGCGGCCGGGACTTTATCACCGGGGAGCTGTTTTTT
>TRBJ1-2|NA|NA|TRBV12-3/TRBV12-4
CASTSQGLYGYTF
TGTGCCAGCACGTCACAGGGACTCTATGGCTACACCTTC
>TRBJ2-7|few|NA|TRBV9
CASSPSDHYEQYF
TGTGCCAGCAGCCCGAGCGATCACTACGAGCAGTACTTC
>TRBJ2-7|once|TRBD2|TRBV7-9
CASFSTGNPGGAYEQYF
TGTGCCAGCTTTTCTACGGGCAACCCCGGGGGGGCGTACGAGCAGTACTTC
>TRBJ2-1|few|NA|TRBV29-1
CSAGTSSPYNEQFF
TGCAGCGCCGGTACTAGCTCCCCTTACAATGAGCAGTTCTTC
>TRBJ2-7|few|TRBD2|TRBV29-1
CSVEARGSVSYEQYF
TGCAGCGTTGAAGCGCGGGGGAGTGTGTCCTACGAGCAGTACTTC
>TRBJ1-5|few|NA|TRBV6-5
CASSGGRNQPQHF
TGTGCCAGCAGCGGGGGGCGGAATCAGCCCCAGCATTTT
>TRBJ2-7|few|NA|TRBV7-6
CASSLAGIHEQYF
TGTGCCAGCAGCTTAGCGGGGATCCACGAGCAGTACTTC
>TRBJ2-2|many|TRBD2|TRBV20-1
CSALRLAGGPGELFF
TGCAGTGCTCTCCGACTAGCGGGGGGGCCCGGGGAGCTGTTTTTT
>TRBJ2-1|few|NA|TRBV18
CASSREPRYGDNEQFF
TGTGCCAGCTCTCGCGAACCTAGGTACGGAGACAATGAGCAGTTCTTC
>TRBJ2-7|NA|NA|TRBV29-1
CSVVSGLFYEQYF
TGCAGCGTCGTCTCGGGACTCTTCTACGAGCAGTACTTC
>TRBJ2-3|few|NA|TRBV6-2/TRBV6-3
CASRQADTDTQYF
TGTGCCAGCCGACAGGCAGACACAGATACGCAGTATTTT
>TRBJ1-1|once|NA|TRBV27
CASSLSKGGHTEAFF
TGTGCCAGCAGTTTATCGAAAGGGGGGCACACTGAAGCTTTCTTT
>TRBJ1-4|NA|TRBD1|TRBV5-1
CASSLSGQEGEKLFF
TGCGCCAGCAGCTTGTCGGGACAGGAAGGTGAAAAACTGTTTTTT
>TRBJ2-1|few|TRBD2|TRBV4-1
CASSQAASGGAYEQFF
TGCGCCAGCAGCCAAGCGGCCAGCGGGGGGGCCTATGAGCAGTTCTTC
>TRBJ2-1|NA|NA|TRBV6-5
CASTPTGLYPYNEQFF
TGTGCCAGCACCCCAACCGGCCTTTACCCCTACAATGAGCAGTTCTTC
>TRBJ2-5|once|NA|TRBV20-1
CSARDPAIGETQYF
TGCAGTGCTAGAGATCCGGCAATTGGGGAGACCCAGTACTTC
>TRBJ2-1|NA|NA|TRBV4-3
CASSQVVANEQFF
TGCGCCAGCAGCCAAGTCGTGGCAAATGAGCAGTTCTTC
>TRBJ2-1|few|NA|TRBV20-1
CSLRSREKYNEQFF
TGCAGTCTCAGAAGTAGAGAGAAGTACAATGAGCAGTTCTTC
>TRBJ2-1|NA|NA|TRBV6-1
CASSGGSELGQQFF
TGTGCCAGCAGTGGCGGTTCTGAGCTTGGGCAGCAGTTCTTC
>TRBJ2-7|many|NA|TRBV5-6
CASSLANRRTTYEQYF
TGTGCCAGCAGCTTGGCCAACCGGAGAACAACCTACGAGCAGTACTTC
>TRBJ1-5|NA|NA|TRBV19
CASTPSVSNQPQHF
TGTGCCAGTACCCCCTCGGTCAGCAATCAGCCCCAGCATTTT
>TRBJ2-1|few|TRBD1|TRBV6-1
CASSVPRTGPWDEQFF
TGTGCCAGCAGTGTCCCCCGGACAGGGCCTTGGGATGAGCAGTTCTTC
>TRBJ2-3|few|NA|TRBV5-6
CASSIRLPETDTQYF
TGTGCCAGCAGCATTAGACTCCCCGAGACAGATACGCAGTATTTT
>TRBJ2-3|NA|TRBD2|TRBV19
CASSISSAGGRGTDTQYF
TGTGCCAGTAGTATATCGTCGGCGGGAGGGAGAGGCACAGATACGCAGTATTTT
>TRBJ2-3|NA|NA|TRBV20-1
CSARDTSTSTDTQYF
TGCAGTGCTAGAGATACCTCAACTAGCACAGATACGCAGTATTTT
>TRBJ1-1|NA|NA|TRBV18
CASSPARSGGTEAFF
TGTGCCAGCTCACCAGCAAGGTCCGGCGGGACTGAAGCTTTCTTT
>TRBJ1-2|many|TRBD1|TRBV7-2
CASSSGQGYGYTF
TGTGCCAGCAGCTCGGGACAGGGCTATGGCTACACCTTC
>TRBJ2-1|NA|TRBD2|TRBV7-9
CASSPRTSGGLNEQFF
TGTGCCAGCAGCCCGCGGACTAGCGGGGGGCTCAATGAGCAGTTCTTC
>TRBJ2-7|NA|NA|TRBV10-3
CAISDLGNDRYEQYF
TGTGCCATCAGTGACCTGGGAAATGATCGCTACGAGCAGTACTTC
>TRBJ1-2|few|TRBD1|TRBV12-3/TRBV12-4
CASSRGQGANYGYTF
TGTGCCAGCAGTCGGGGACAGGGGGCGAACTATGGCTACACCTTC
>TRBJ2-2|NA|TRBD2|TRBV7-3
CASSLRDYSSGELFF
TGTGCCAGCAGCCTCCGGGACTACTCTTCCGGGGAGCTGTTTTTT
>TRBJ2-2|few|NA|TRBV6-6
CATDLSGANTGELFF
TGTGCCACCGACTTAAGCGGCGCGAACACCGGGGAGCTGTTTTTT
>TRBJ2-2|NA|NA|TRBV2
CASNRADTGELFF
TGTGCCAGCAACAGGGCCGACACCGGGGAGCTGTTTTTT
>TRBJ2-1|many|TRBD2|TRBV4-1
CASSQETGLDYNEQFF
TGCGCCAGCAGCCAAGAAACGGGACTAGACTACAATGAGCAGTTCTTC
>TRBJ2-1|few|TRBD2|TRBV6-4
CATSGTSDTNEQFF
TGTGCCACCTCCGGGACTAGCGATACGAATGAGCAGTTCTTC
>TRBJ2-7|NA|NA|TRBV4-1
CASSQRQDLRYEQYF
TGCGCCAGCAGCCAGAGACAGGATTTGCGATACGAGCAGTACTTC
>TRBJ1-5|few|NA|TRBV15
CATRDSHLRGGQPQHF
TGTGCCACCCGAGACAGCCACCTCCGAGGGGGTCAGCCCCAGCATTTT
>TRBJ1-1|many|NA|TRBV12-3/TRBV12-4
CASSPTGRSTEAFF
TGTGCCAGCAGTCCTACCGGGAGGTCCACTGAAGCTTTCTTT
>TRBJ2-2|NA|TRBD1|TRBV5-1
CASSFGGTGLSTGELFF
TGCGCCAGCAGCTTCGGCGGGACAGGGCTTTCCACCGGGGAGCTGTTTTTT
>TRBJ2-5|NA|NA|TRBV12-3/TRBV12-4
CASKKKETQYF
TGTGCCAGCAAGAAGAAGGAGACCCAGTACTTC
>TRBJ1-2|few|NA|TRBV19
CASSLADYGYTF
TGTGCCAGTAGCCTCGCAGACTATGGCTACACCTTC
>TRBJ2-6|few|NA|TRBV6-6
CASSFPGAGANVLTF
TGTGCCAGCAGTTTCCCGGGGGCGGGGGCCAACGTCCTGACTTTC
>TRBJ2-7|NA|TRBD1|TRBV9
CASSFGQAPLEQYF
TGTGCCAGCAGCTTTGGACAGGCCCCCCTCGAGCAGTACTTC
>TRBJ1-1|NA|NA|TRBV3-1
CASSQDARWNTEAFF
TGTGCCAGCAGCCAAGACGCCCGGTGGAACACTGAAGCTTTCTTT
>TRBJ2-2|few|TRBD2|TRBV5-1
CASSLAGGTKNTGELFF
TGCGCCAGCAGTCTGGCGGGGGGAACGAAAAACACCGGGGAGCTGTTTTTT
>TRBJ2-3|NA|NA|TRBV29-1
CSFERAGSPDTQYF
TGCAGCTTCGAACGGGCAGGGAGCCCAGATACGCAGTATTTT
>TRBJ1-1|few|NA|TRBV2
CASSRGGGRTEAFF
TGTGCCAGCAGCCGAGGGGGGGGGAGGACTGAAGCTTTCTTT
>TRBJ2-1|NA|NA|TRBV11-2
CASSLAMQGMYNEQFF
TGTGCCAGCAGCTTAGCGATGCAGGGGATGTACAATGAGCAGTTCTTC
>TRBJ1-2|NA|TRBD1|TRBV12-3/TRBV12-4
CASRAQGDNGYTF
TGTGCCAGCAGGGCACAGGGGGACAATGGCTACACCTTC